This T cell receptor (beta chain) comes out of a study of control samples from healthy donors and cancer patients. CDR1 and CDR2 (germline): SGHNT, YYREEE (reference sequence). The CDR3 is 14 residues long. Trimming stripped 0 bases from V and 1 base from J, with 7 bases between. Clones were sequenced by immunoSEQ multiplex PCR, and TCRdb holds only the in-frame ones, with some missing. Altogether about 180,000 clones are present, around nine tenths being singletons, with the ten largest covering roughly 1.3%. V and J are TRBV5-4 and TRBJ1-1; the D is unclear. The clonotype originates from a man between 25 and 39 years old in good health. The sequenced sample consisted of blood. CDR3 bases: TGTGCCAGCAGCTTGGACACTCAGAACACTGAAGCTTTCTTT. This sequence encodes CASSLDTQNTEAFF.